The 24 T cell receptor beta chains below come from one sample, sequenced in a study of Graves' ophthalmopathy and Graves' hyperthyroidism. Amplified TCR beta CDR3 regions were obtained using RNA transcripts as template. Amplification began with first-round RT-PCR using HTBI primers, then second-round multiplex PCR was performed. MiXCR was run by TCRdb on the multiplex PCR reads, yielding one entry per CDR3 protein. The table lists about 160,000 distinct CDR3 sequences, approximately 40% of them singletons. Sequenced input: peripheral blood. These TCRs come from a woman between 35 and 50 years old with Graves' ophthalmopathy.

The CDR3 nucleotides are TGTGCCAGCAGTACTCCGGGACAGGGGTTTTTCGAGCAGTACTTC. It translates to CASSTPGQGFFEQYF. The chain joins TRBV28 to TRBJ2-7, with 10 positions matching TRBD1. Germline assignment: CDR1 MDHEN and CDR2 SYDVKM. The CDR3 spans 15 residues. With 5 bases clipped from V and 6 bases from J, the junction kept 10 bases outside the gene matches.

Ten or more counts support this clonotype. The chain carries TRBV12-3 or TRBV12-4 and TRBJ1-2; D gene unclear. The CDR3 consists of 13 residues. Trimming took off 5 bases at V and 3 bases at J, with 10 bases between the two ends. CDR3 nucleotides: TGTGCCAGCAGTCCCGGAGTCTACTATGGCTACACCTTC. The encoded protein is CASSPGVYYGYTF.

This chain joins TRBV20-1 and TRBJ1-1; a weak D match, TRBD1 (5 bases). The CDR3 is made up of 12 amino acids. The germline V and J ends were trimmed by 6 bases and 9 bases, with 17 bases remaining between them. Germline CDR1 reads DFQATT; CDR2 reads SNEGSKA (reference sequence). CDR3: CSADPMGGKAFF. In DNA, the CDR3 is TGCAGTGCCGATCCCATGGGGGGGAAAGCTTTCTTT.

The V call is TRBV28, the J call TRBJ2-2; D gene ambiguous. This CDR3 region has 13 residues. V lost 3 bases, J lost 5 bases, and 7 bases lay in between. Germline V gene sequence: CDR1 MDHEN, CDR2 SYDVKM. The CDR3 here is CASSFPGTGELFF. In DNA, the CDR3 is TGTGCCAGCAGTTTTCCCGGGACCGGGGAGCTGTTTTTT.

This clonotype was seen many times. This chain links TRBV15 with TRBJ2-7; the D is unclear. Germline-derived CDR1 and CDR2 are LNHNV and YYDKDF (reference sequence). Trimming cost V 7 bases and J 3 bases, with 10 bases left between them. The CDR3 loop spans 12 amino acids. CDR3 in DNA: TGTGCCACCAAGTATTCCTACTACGAGCAGTACTTC. Protein: CATKYSYYEQYF.

At least ten counts were recorded for this clonotype. The chain recombines TRBV28 with TRBJ2-6, with a tentative D call TRBD1 (6 bases). CDR3 length: 15 residues. Looked up from germline, CDR1 is MDHEN and CDR2 is SYDVKM. Between the trimmed V and J ends, which lost 6 bases and 4 bases, there was a span of 13 bases. The CDR3 loop reads CASRNRASGANVLTF. The CDR3 nucleotides are TGTGCCAGCAGAAACAGGGCGTCCGGGGCCAACGTCCTGACTTTC.

This clonotype was recorded at least ten times. An end of the junction differs from the germline gene, which may be a read error. The rearrangement links TRBV7-2 to TRBJ1-6; D gene uncertain. There are 13 residues in the CDR3. CDR1 and CDR2 (germline): SGHTA, FQGNSA. CDR3 nucleotides: TGTGCCAGCAGCCTAGCCTGGGGAAGGCCCCTCCACTTT. It codes for CASSLAWGRPLHF.

This clonotype has at least ten counts. This chain joins TRBV28 and TRBJ2-7; tentatively, D is TRBD1 (6 bases). Trimming cost V 10 bases and J 9 bases, with 19 bases left between them. CDR1 MDHEN and CDR2 SYDVKM come from the germline V gene. The CDR3 contains 12 residues. The CDR3 region is CATTSGQNSQYF. The CDR3 DNA follows: TGTGCCACCACGTCCGGACAGAACTCGCAGTACTTC.

The chain joins TRBV12-3 or TRBV12-4 to TRBJ1-1; D gene unclear. The V end lost 2 bases, the J end lost 3 bases, and 13 bases lay between the germline ends. The CDR3 contains 15 residues. This CDR3 reads CASSLKRVTHTEAFF. The CDR3 bases are TGTGCCAGCAGTTTAAAGAGGGTAACCCACACTGAAGCTTTCTTT.

There are many counts of this clonotype. V gene TRBV12-5 combines with J gene TRBJ2-5, with D maybe TRBD2 (7 bases). V lost 1 base to trimming and J lost 5 bases, with 11 bases between them. Germline V CDR1 and CDR2: LGHNT, FRNRAP. CDR3 length equals 14 residues. The CDR3 protein is CASGLGGGLETQYF. The CDR3 DNA follows: TGTGCTAGTGGTTTGGGGGGGGGGCTGGAGACCCAGTACTTC.

This clonotype was found many times. The chain links TRBV5-1 to TRBJ2-7; 7 nucleotides match TRBD1. CDR1 and CDR2 (germline): SGHRS, YFSETQ. The CDR3 spans 18 residues. Unmatched junction bases numbered 14, after V lost 2 bases and J lost 0 bases. DNA of the CDR3: TGCGCCAGCAGCTTTGGGTCAGGGGGAGCAGAAAACTCCTACGAGCAGTACTTC. Translated, it gives CASSFGSGGAENSYEQYF.

In this sample, this clonotype turned up many times. CDR3: CASRPTFTGGTEAFF. The CDR3 region has the DNA TGTGCCAGTAGGCCCACCTTTACAGGGGGAACTGAAGCTTTCTTT. This chain connects TRBV19 to TRBJ1-1; TRBD1 matches at 8 bases. Germline CDR1 is LNHDA and CDR2 is SQIVND (reference sequence). V lost 6 bases, J lost 5 bases, and 11 bases stayed unmatched. The CDR3 has 15 amino acids.

CDR3 nucleotides: TGTGCCAGCAGTTTAGGGACAGGGTGGGAGCAGTACTTC. This encodes CASSLGTGWEQYF. This rearrangement joins TRBV12-3 or TRBV12-4 to TRBJ2-7; 8 bases match TRBD1. The CDR3 runs 13 residues. The V gene end was trimmed by 1 base and the J gene end by 7 bases; junction bases not matched to a gene: 3.

This clonotype was recorded many times. The chain combines TRBV9 with TRBJ1-2; the D gene is possibly TRBD1 (6 bases). The CDR3 covers 11 residues. Germline CDR1 reads SGDLS; CDR2 reads YYNGEE. The V end was cut by 5 bases, the J end by 10 bases, with 12 bases between. DNA for the CDR3: TGTGCCAGCAGAGATACAGGGTTCTACACCTTC. Translated: CASRDTGFYTF. The complete variable domain, with remaining parts taken from reference TRBV9 and TRBJ1-2, reads DSGVTQTPKHLITATGQRVTLRCSPRSGDLSVYWYQQSLDQGLQFLIQYYNGEERAKGNILERFSAQQFPDLHSELNLSSLELGDSALYFCASRDTGFYTFGSGTRLTVV.

The rearrangement uses TRBV28 and TRBJ1-1, with 9 bases lining up with TRBD1. The CDR3 consists of 15 residues. In germline, CDR1 is MDHEN, CDR2 SYDVKM. The V and J ends lost 6 bases and 4 bases, in that order; junction bases with no gene match: 9. CDR3 nucleotide sequence: TGTGCCAGCAGGCCTACAGGGGGCCAGGGCACTGAAGCTTTCTTT. It translates to CASRPTGGQGTEAFF. Drawing the rest from reference TRBV28 and TRBJ1-1, the complete variable domain is DVKVTQSSRYLVKRTGEKVFLECVQDMDHENMFWYRQDPGLGLRLIYFSYDVKMKEKGDIPEGYSVSREKKERFSLILESASTNQTSMYLCASRPTGGQGTEAFFGQGTRLTVV.

This clonotype showed up many times. The chain uses TRBV5-4 and TRBJ2-5; unclear D gene. The CDR3 has 14 amino acids. Trimming took 1 base from V and 5 from J, leaving 12 bases between them. Germline loops: CDR1 SGHNT, CDR2 YYREEE (reference sequence). The CDR3 protein is CASSLSLSVETQYF. The CDR3 nucleotides read TGTGCCAGCAGCTTGTCCTTATCCGTCGAGACCCAGTACTTC. Together with reference TRBV5-4 and TRBJ2-5, the CDR3 gives the full variable domain: ETGVTQSPTHLIKTRGQQVTLRCSSQSGHNTVSWYQQALGQGPQFIFQYYREEENGRGNFPPRFSGLQFPNYSSELNVNALELDDSALYLCASSLSLSVETQYFGPGTRLLVL.

There are many counts of this clonotype. The chain carries TRBV7-2 and TRBJ1-3; no firm D call. Germline V gives CDR1 SGHTA, CDR2 FQGNSA. CDR3 size: 12 residues. Trimming took 6 bases from V and 2 from J, leaving 5 bases between them. The CDR3 region is CASSSTGNTIYF. The DNA for the CDR3 is TGTGCCAGCAGTTCTACTGGAAACACCATATATTTT.

This clonotype was observed once. The rearrangement uses TRBV28 and TRBJ1-5; TRBD1 aligns across 8 bases. This CDR3 region has 17 residues. J lost 0 bases, V lost 7 bases, and 11 bases had no gene match. Germline CDR1 is MDHEN and CDR2 is SYDVKM. The CDR3 loop is CASTADRVSYSNQPQHF. The CDR3 nucleotides are TGTGCCAGCACTGCGGACAGGGTATCCTATAGCAATCAGCCCCAGCATTTT. The variable domain in full, completed from reference TRBV28 and TRBJ1-5, reads DVKVTQSSRYLVKRTGEKVFLECVQDMDHENMFWYRQDPGLGLRLIYFSYDVKMKEKGDIPEGYSVSREKKERFSLILESASTNQTSMYLCASTADRVSYSNQPQHFGDGTRLSIL.

This clonotype was seen repeatedly, ten times or more. This chain joins TRBV12-5 and TRBJ1-1; D remains ambiguous. The CDR3 is made up of 13 amino acids. The germline V gene encodes CDR1 LGHNT and CDR2 FRNRAP. V lost 1 base, J lost 5 bases, and 8 bases lay in between. The CDR3 is CASGLAEGTEAFF. Written as DNA, the CDR3 is TGTGCTAGTGGTTTGGCAGAAGGGACTGAAGCTTTCTTT.

This clonotype was observed many times. The CDR3 sequence is CASSSFINTGELFF. In DNA, the CDR3 is TGTGCCAGCAGCTCCTTCATAAACACCGGGGAGCTGTTTTTT. The rearrangement links TRBV7-3 to TRBJ2-2; no reliable D call. Germline CDR1 is SGHTA and CDR2 is FQGTGA. Trimming removed 4 bases from V and 2 bases from J, with 8 bases in between. The CDR3 sequence is 14 residues long.

A note on this clonotype: One end of the junction does not line up with germline, which may come from a read error. The chain uses TRBV6-1 and TRBJ1-6; D possibly corresponds to TRBD1 (5 bases). This CDR3 has 16 amino acids. Germline V gene sequence: CDR1 MNHNS, CDR2 SASEGT. CDR3 nucleotide sequence: TGTGCCAGCAGTCAGGACACAAGGGCATATAATTCGCCCCTCCACTTT. This sequence encodes CASSQDTRAYNSPLHF.

This clonotype was recorded once. The rearrangement joins TRBV19 to TRBJ2-7; tentative D call: TRBD1 (6 bases). The CDR3 is 20 residues long. CDR1 is LNHDA, CDR2 SQIVND, per germline (reference sequence). V was shortened by 3 bases and J by 0 bases, with 27 bases between the two germline ends. CDR3 loop: CASSIPRADSEAISSYEQYF. The CDR3 bases are TGTGCCAGTAGTATCCCCAGGGCGGACAGTGAGGCTATCAGCTCCTACGAGCAGTACTTC. Complete variable domain (other parts from reference TRBV19 and TRBJ2-7): DGGITQSPKYLFRKEGQNVTLSCEQNLNHDAMYWYRQDPGQGLRLIYYSQIVNDFQKGDIAEGYSVSREKKESFPLTVTSAQKNPTAFYLCASSIPRADSEAISSYEQYFGPGTRLTVT.

The sample holds many counts of this clonotype. V gene TRBV10-3 combines with J gene TRBJ2-7, with D perhaps matching TRBD1 (5 bases). Between the trimmed V and J ends, which lost 0 bases and 5 bases, there was a span of 11 bases. Germline assignment: CDR1 ENHRY and CDR2 SYGVKD. The CDR3 sequence is 14 residues long. The CDR3 bases are TGTGCCATCAGTGAGTCAGGGGAAGGACACGAGCAGTACTTC. Its protein is CAISESGEGHEQYF.

This sequence joins TRBV19 and TRBJ1-1; D is perhaps TRBD1 (5 bases). The CDR3 is made up of 14 amino acids. CDR1 LNHDA and CDR2 SQIVND come from the germline V gene (reference sequence). The V end was cut by 3 bases, the J end by 1 base, with 9 bases between. This CDR3 reads CASSIHTGNTEAFF. The CDR3 DNA is TGTGCCAGTAGTATCCACACAGGGAACACTGAAGCTTTCTTT.